Listed below are T cell receptor beta chains from one sample, sequenced in a study of CD8 T cells in Susac syndrome. TCRdb itself ran the immunoSEQ multiplex PCR reads through MiXCR, one entry per CDR3 protein. The sample lists 300,000 to 350,000 distinct CDR3 sequences; 92% were seen once. Specimen: CD4+ T cells from PBMCs. All receptors come from a human donor with multiple sclerosis. CDR3s include the opening cysteine and the closing phenylalanine or tryptophan. A D gene is named only where the DNA matches it firmly. Only some rows state a clone size, as once, few, many or a class for expanded clones.

J gene | clone size | D gene | V gene | CDR3 protein | CDR3 DNA
TRBJ1-1 | - | - | TRBV18 | CASSPTRGNTEAFF | TGTGCCAGCTCACCAACCAGGGGAAACACTGAAGCTTTCTTT
TRBJ2-1 | once | - | TRBV19 | CASSIGGGGTAYNEQFF | TGTGCCAGTAGTATAGGGGGAGGGGGGACAGCCTACAATGAGCAGTTCTTC
TRBJ2-5 | - | - | TRBV20-1 | CSAHRDGPQETQYF | TGCAGTGCTCACCGAGACGGTCCACAAGAGACCCAGTACTTC
TRBJ1-1 | - | - | TRBV5-1 | CASSLSGLGAVGTEVFF | TGCGCCAGCAGTCTCTCTGGATTGGGGGCTGTCGGTACTGAAGTTTTCTTT
TRBJ2-1 | - | TRBD1 | TRBV30 | CAWSGWQGETSEQFF | TGTGCCTGGAGTGGTTGGCAGGGGGAGACAAGTGAGCAGTTCTTC
TRBJ1-4 | - | - | TRBV4-2 | CASSQDQAATNEKLFF | TGTGCCAGCAGCCAAGACCAGGCGGCAACTAATGAAAAACTGTTTTTT
TRBJ1-2 | - | - | TRBV4-1 | CASSQEMVGADGYTF | TGCGCCAGCAGCCAAGAGATGGTCGGGGCGGATGGCTACACCTTC
TRBJ2-7 | - | - | TRBV27 | CARGILPLYEQYF | TGTGCCAGAGGCATCCTTCCCCTCTACGAGCAGTACTTC
TRBJ2-3 | - | - | TRBV27 | CASSLSSATSTDTQYF | TGTGCCAGCAGTTTAAGTAGCGCAACTAGCACAGATACGCAGTATTTT
TRBJ1-1 | - | - | TRBV29-1 | CSVAQGRTEAFF | TGCAGCGTCGCACAGGGAAGGACTGAAGCTTTCTTT
TRBJ1-5 | - | - | TRBV4-2 | CASSQVLEEGMNQPQHF | TGTGCCAGCAGCCAAGTTTTGGAGGAGGGTATGAATCAGCCCCAGCATTTT
TRBJ2-5 | - | - | TRBV19 | CASNEGGETQYF | TGTGCCAGTAACGAGGGGGGAGAGACCCAGTACTTC
TRBJ2-1 | - | - | TRBV7-3 | CASSFRHGSYNEQFF | TGTGCCAGCAGCTTCCGGCACGGCTCCTACAATGAGCAGTTCTTC
TRBJ2-1 | - | TRBD2 | TRBV7-3 | CASSLSGTRHNEQFF | TGTGCCAGCAGCTTAAGCGGGACTAGACACAATGAGCAGTTCTTC
TRBJ2-7 | - | - | TRBV5-1 | CASNPGQNYEQYF | TGCGCCAGCAACCCCGGACAGAACTACGAGCAGTACTTC
TRBJ1-2 | - | TRBD1 | TRBV30 | CAWSVKTGNYGYTF | TGTGCCTGGAGTGTAAAGACAGGGAACTATGGCTACACCTTC
TRBJ1-3 | once | - | TRBV7-6 | CASSPDTGSSGNTIYF | TGTGCCAGCAGCCCGGACACAGGATCATCTGGAAACACCATATATTTT
TRBJ2-3 | - | TRBD2 | TRBV20-1 | CSVQSGGDTDTQYF | TGCAGTGTCCAGAGCGGGGGGGACACAGATACGCAGTATTTT
TRBJ2-5 | - | - | TRBV15 | CATSRDLVEETQYF | TGTGCCACCAGCAGAGATCTAGTAGAAGAGACCCAGTACTTC
TRBJ2-2 | - | - | TRBV24-1 | CATSGMNTGELFF | TGTGCCACCAGTGGGATGAACACCGGGGAGCTGTTTTTT
TRBJ2-1 | - | TRBD2 | TRBV20-1 | CSASWSSGGIYEQFF | TGCAGTGCTAGTTGGTCTAGCGGGGGCATTTATGAGCAGTTCTTC
TRBJ2-5 | - | - | TRBV6-1 | CASSPLLETQYF | TGTGCCAGCAGCCCCCTCTTGGAGACCCAGTACTTC
TRBJ2-4 | - | - | TRBV5-4 | CATGPEIAKNIQYF | TGTGCCACCGGGCCAGAGATAGCCAAAAACATTCAGTACTTC
TRBJ2-7 | - | - | TRBV6-2/TRBV6-3 | CASSYPPRRGLSYEQYF | TGTGCCAGCAGTTACCCCCCTAGGCGGGGGCTCTCCTACGAGCAGTACTTC
TRBJ1-2 | - | - | TRBV11-2 | CASSRNRGIGYTF | TGTGCCAGCAGCCGAAACCGGGGGATTGGCTACACCTTC
TRBJ2-5 | once | - | TRBV24-1 | CATSGIGGQETQYF | TGTGCCACCAGTGGTATCGGGGGCCAAGAGACCCAGTACTTC
TRBJ2-7 | - | - | TRBV4-2 | CASSRGLGYEQYF | TGTGCCAGCAGCCGAGGGCTAGGGTACGAGCAGTACTTC
TRBJ1-3 | - | TRBD1 | TRBV9 | CASSLGTGRSGNTIYF | TGTGCCAGCAGCCTTGGGACAGGGCGGTCTGGAAACACCATATATTTT
TRBJ2-5 | - | - | TRBV4-2 | CASSQGHLQETQYF | TGTGCCAGCAGCCAAGGTCATCTCCAAGAGACCCAGTACTTC
TRBJ2-3 | - | - | TRBV29-1 | CSAWTGTDTQYF | TGCAGCGCCTGGACGGGCACAGATACGCAGTATTTT
TRBJ1-1 | once | TRBD1 | TRBV29-1 | CSVNTGTVNTKAFF | TGCAGCGTAAACACTGGGACAGTCAATACAAAAGCTTTCTTT
TRBJ2-5 | - | - | TRBV7-9 | CASSLALGGARETQYF | TGTGCCAGCAGCTTAGCGCTGGGCGGGGCCAGAGAGACCCAGTACTTC
TRBJ2-7 | - | TRBD1 | TRBV27 | CASSLGQGSGAYEQYF | TGTGCCAGCAGTTTAGGACAGGGGTCAGGCGCCTACGAGCAGTACTTC
TRBJ1-3 | - | - | TRBV20-1 | CSARDLRPSSGNTIYF | TGCAGTGCTAGGGATCTGAGACCGAGCTCTGGAAACACCATATATTTT
TRBJ2-1 | - | TRBD1 | TRBV30 | CAWRTGLGQTFSYNEQFF | TGTGCCTGGAGGACAGGATTGGGACAGACCTTTTCCTACAATGAGCAGTTCTTC
TRBJ1-2 | - | - | TRBV7-2 | CASSTSGTQNPYGYTF | TGTGCCAGCAGCACCTCCGGGACACAAAACCCCTATGGCTACACCTTC
TRBJ2-5 | - | - | TRBV25-1 | CASSENTGQETQYF | TGTGCCAGCAGTGAAAACACAGGGCAAGAGACCCAGTACTTC
TRBJ1-3 | - | - | TRBV12-3/TRBV12-4 | CASSLNMVPSSGNTIYF | TGTGCCAGCAGTTTGAATATGGTCCCGAGCTCTGGAAACACCATATATTTT
TRBJ1-2 | - | TRBD1 | TRBV20-1 | CSAIRQGNYGYTF | TGCAGTGCTATAAGACAGGGCAACTATGGCTACACCTTC
TRBJ2-2 | - | - | TRBV5-1 | CASSLSPAPNTGELFF | TGCGCCAGCAGCTTGAGTCCCGCTCCAAACACCGGGGAGCTGTTTTTT
TRBJ2-1 | - | TRBD2 | TRBV20-1 | CSATGTRLEQFF | TGCAGTGCAACCGGGACTAGGCTTGAGCAGTTCTTC
TRBJ2-3 | - | TRBD2 | TRBV12-3/TRBV12-4 | CASSMTSGGFTDTQYF | TGTGCCAGCAGTATGACTAGCGGGGGGTTCACAGATACGCAGTATTTT
TRBJ2-7 | - | - | TRBV5-6 | CASSLLGTRNEQYF | TGTGCCAGCAGCCTCTTGGGGACTCGTAACGAGCAGTACTTC
TRBJ2-3 | - | - | TRBV4-1 | CASSQNPTSASTDTQYF | TGCGCCAGCAGCCAAAATCCTACCAGCGCGAGCACAGATACGCAGTATTTT
TRBJ2-1 | - | TRBD2 | TRBV27 | CASRTSELTSGRTKISYNEQFF | TGTGCCAGCAGAACCTCGGAATTGACTAGCGGGAGAACAAAGATTTCCTACAATGAGCAGTTCTTC
TRBJ1-2 | - | - | TRBV9 | CASSALGQSYYGYTF | TGTGCCAGCAGCGCCTTAGGACAGAGTTACTATGGCTACACCTTC
TRBJ1-1 | - | TRBD1 | TRBV14 | CASSLWTGGSNTEAFF | TGTGCCAGCAGCCTTTGGACAGGGGGGTCAAACACTGAAGCTTTCTTT
TRBJ1-1 | - | - | TRBV7-3 | CASSFGIGAEAFF | TGTGCCAGCAGCTTCGGCATTGGAGCTGAAGCTTTCTTT
TRBJ2-5 | - | TRBD2 | TRBV9 | CASSVGPGTSVGQETQYF | TGTGCCAGCAGCGTAGGACCCGGGACTAGCGTTGGACAAGAGACCCAGTACTTC
TRBJ1-1 | - | TRBD1 | TRBV18 | CASSPVTGHTEAFF | TGTGCCAGCTCACCTGTGACAGGGCATACTGAAGCTTTCTTT
TRBJ1-5 | - | TRBD1 | TRBV4-1 | CASSQDQTGGNQPQHF | TGCGCCAGCAGCCAAGATCAAACAGGGGGCAATCAGCCCCAGCATTTT
TRBJ1-5 | - | - | TRBV7-2 | CASSLDRPVQHF | TGTGCCAGCAGCTTAGACAGGCCAGTCCAGCATTTT
TRBJ1-1 | - | TRBD1 | TRBV29-1 | CSVDRTGMNTEAFF | TGCAGCGTTGATCGGACAGGGATGAACACTGAAGCTTTCTTT
TRBJ2-1 | - | TRBD2 | TRBV28 | CASSPGLAGRLQFF | TGTGCCAGCAGCCCGGGGCTAGCGGGAAGGTTACAGTTCTTC
TRBJ2-7 | - | - | TRBV2 | CASSERAVKDF | TGTGCCAGCAGTGAACGGGCCGTCAAGGACTTC
TRBJ2-1 | - | - | TRBV7-9 | CASSIGVEQFF | TGTGCCAGCAGCATTGGGGTTGAGCAGTTCTTC
TRBJ1-4 | - | - | TRBV5-1 | CASSPVGGTNEKLFF | TGCGCCAGCAGTCCCGTGGGGGGAACTAATGAAAAACTGTTTTTT
TRBJ1-2 | - | TRBD1 | TRBV28 | CASWDRGNYGYTF | TGTGCCAGCTGGGACAGGGGTAACTATGGCTACACCTTC
TRBJ2-3 | - | - | TRBV12-3/TRBV12-4 | CASSPFGVYTDTQYF | TGTGCCAGCAGTCCGTTCGGGGTGTACACAGATACGCAGTATTTT
TRBJ2-2 | once | TRBD2 | TRBV6-2/TRBV6-3 | CASSYSTAGGTGELFF | TGTGCCAGCAGTTACTCTACGGCGGGAGGAACCGGGGAGCTGTTTTTT